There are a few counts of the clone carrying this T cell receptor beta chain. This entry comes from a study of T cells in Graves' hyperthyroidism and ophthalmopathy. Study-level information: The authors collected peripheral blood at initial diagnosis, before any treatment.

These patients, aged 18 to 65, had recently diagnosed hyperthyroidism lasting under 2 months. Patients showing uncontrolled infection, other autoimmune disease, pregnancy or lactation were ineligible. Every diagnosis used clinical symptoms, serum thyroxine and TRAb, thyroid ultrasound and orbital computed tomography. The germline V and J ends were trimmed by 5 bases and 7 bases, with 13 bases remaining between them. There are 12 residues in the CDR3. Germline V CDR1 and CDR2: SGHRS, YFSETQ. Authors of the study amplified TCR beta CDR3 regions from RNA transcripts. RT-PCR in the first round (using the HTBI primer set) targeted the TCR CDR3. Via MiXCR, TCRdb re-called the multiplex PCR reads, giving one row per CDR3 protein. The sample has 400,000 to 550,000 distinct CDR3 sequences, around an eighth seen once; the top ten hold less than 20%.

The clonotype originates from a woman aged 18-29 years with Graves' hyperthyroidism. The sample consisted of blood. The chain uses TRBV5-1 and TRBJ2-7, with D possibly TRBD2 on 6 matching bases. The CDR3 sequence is CASRSGRREQYV. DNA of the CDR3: TGCGCCAGCAGGTCAGGGAGGAGGGAGCAGTACGTC.